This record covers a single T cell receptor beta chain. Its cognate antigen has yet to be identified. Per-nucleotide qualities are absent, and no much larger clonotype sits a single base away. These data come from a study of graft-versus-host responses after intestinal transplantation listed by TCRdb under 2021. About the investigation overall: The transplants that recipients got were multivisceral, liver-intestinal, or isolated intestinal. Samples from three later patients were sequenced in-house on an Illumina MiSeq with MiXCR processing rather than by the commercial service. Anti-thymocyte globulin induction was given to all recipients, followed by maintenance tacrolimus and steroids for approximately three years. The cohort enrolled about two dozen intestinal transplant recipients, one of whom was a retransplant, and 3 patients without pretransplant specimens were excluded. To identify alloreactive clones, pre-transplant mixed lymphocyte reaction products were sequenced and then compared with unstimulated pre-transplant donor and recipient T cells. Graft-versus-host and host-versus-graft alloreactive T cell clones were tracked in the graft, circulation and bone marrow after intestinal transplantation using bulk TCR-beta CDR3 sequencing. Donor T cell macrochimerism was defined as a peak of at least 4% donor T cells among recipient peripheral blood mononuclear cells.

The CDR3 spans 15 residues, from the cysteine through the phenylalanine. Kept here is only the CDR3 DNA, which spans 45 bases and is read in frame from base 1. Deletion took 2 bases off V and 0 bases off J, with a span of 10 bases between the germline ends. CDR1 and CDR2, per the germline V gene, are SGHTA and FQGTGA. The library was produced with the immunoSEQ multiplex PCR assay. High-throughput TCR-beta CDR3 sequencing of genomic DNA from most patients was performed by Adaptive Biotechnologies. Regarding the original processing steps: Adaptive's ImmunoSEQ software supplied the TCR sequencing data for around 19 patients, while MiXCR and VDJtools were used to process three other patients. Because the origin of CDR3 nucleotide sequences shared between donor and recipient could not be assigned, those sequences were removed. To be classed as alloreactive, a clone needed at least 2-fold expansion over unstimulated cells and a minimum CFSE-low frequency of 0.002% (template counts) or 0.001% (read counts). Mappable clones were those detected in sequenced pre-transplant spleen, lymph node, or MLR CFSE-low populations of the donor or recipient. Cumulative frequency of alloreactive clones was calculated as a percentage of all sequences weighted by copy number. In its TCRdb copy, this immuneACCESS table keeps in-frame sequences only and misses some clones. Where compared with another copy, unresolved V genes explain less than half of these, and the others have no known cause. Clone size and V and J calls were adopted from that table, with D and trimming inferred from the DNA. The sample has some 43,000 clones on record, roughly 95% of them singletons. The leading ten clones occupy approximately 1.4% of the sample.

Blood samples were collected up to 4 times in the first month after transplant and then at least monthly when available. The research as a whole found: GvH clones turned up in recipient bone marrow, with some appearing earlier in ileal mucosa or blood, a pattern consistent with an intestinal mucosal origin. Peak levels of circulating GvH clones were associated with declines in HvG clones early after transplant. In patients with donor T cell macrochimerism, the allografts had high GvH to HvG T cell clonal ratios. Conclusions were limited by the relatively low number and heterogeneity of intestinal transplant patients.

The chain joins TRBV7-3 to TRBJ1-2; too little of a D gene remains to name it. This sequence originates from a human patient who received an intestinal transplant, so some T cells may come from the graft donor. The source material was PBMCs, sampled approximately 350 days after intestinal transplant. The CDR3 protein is CASSLEAGANYGYTF. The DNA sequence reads TGTGCCAGCAGCTTAGAGGCAGGAGCTAACTATGGCTACACCTTC.